Each of the 10 T cell receptor beta chains below was sequenced from the same sample in a study of cytomegalovirus exposure and HLA in healthy donors. The repertoire was sequenced with immunoSEQ multiplex PCR; TCRdb's copy has only in-frame clones and lacks some. Here the sample spans under 200,000 clones, roughly 89% being singletons. The material sequenced was PBMCs. All receptors derive from a woman younger than 35 in good health and CMV-seropositive.

V gene TRBV6-1 combines with J gene TRBJ2-7; the D gene is possibly TRBD1 (6 bases). V shed 8 bases and J shed 0 bases, with 14 bases lying between them. The germline V gene has CDR1 MNHNS and CDR2 SASEGT. The CDR3 consists of 14 residues. Here the CDR3 reads CASLDSPFSYEQYF. DNA of the CDR3: TGTGCCAGCCTGGACAGTCCATTCTCCTACGAGCAGTACTTC.

The rearrangement uses TRBV15 and TRBJ2-1; 8 positions match TRBD2. The CDR3 runs to 16 residues. The V and J ends lost 1 base and 3 bases, in that order; junction bases with no gene match: 5. Per germline, CDR1 LNHNV and CDR2 YYDKDF (reference sequence). CDR3 coding DNA: TGTGCCACCAGCAGAGGCGGGAGGATGGACTACAATGAGCAGTTCTTC. This encodes CATSRGGRMDYNEQFF.

The chain joins TRBV5-4 to TRBJ2-1; 7 nucleotides line up with TRBD2. The CDR3 sequence is 16 residues long. Per the germline V gene, CDR1 is SGHNT and CDR2 is YYREEE (reference sequence). V lost 0 bases, J lost 6 bases, and 9 bases stayed unmatched. For the CDR3, the DNA is TGTGCCAGCAGCTTGGAGGGGCTAGCGGTGGGCAATGAGCAGTTCTTC. Protein: CASSLEGLAVGNEQFF.

V gene TRBV5-4 combines with J gene TRBJ1-3; TRBD1 might be the D (5 bases). The CDR3 is 16 residues long. Trimming left V 0 bases short and J 0 bases short, with 10 bases between. The germline CDR1 and CDR2 sequences are SGHNT and YYREEE (reference sequence). CDR3 nucleotide sequence: TGTGCCAGCAGCTTGGATAGGCAGGGCTCTGGAAACACCATATATTTT. As protein: CASSLDRQGSGNTIYF.

The rearrangement joins TRBV7-7 to TRBJ1-5; D uncertain. This CDR3 has 13 amino acids. Trimming left V 5 bases short and J 5 bases short, with 10 bases between. Germline loops: CDR1 SSHAT, CDR2 FNYEAQ (reference sequence). The CDR3 loop is CASSRGVDQPQHF. As DNA, the CDR3 is TGTGCCAGCAGCCGCGGGGTTGATCAGCCCCAGCATTTT.

The chain is built from TRBV9 and TRBJ2-3; TRBD2 aligns across 12 bases. The germline gives CDR1 SGDLS, CDR2 YYNGEE. V gave up 3 bases and J gave up 1 base; unmatched junction bases: 9. This CDR3 has 18 amino acids. For the CDR3, the DNA is TGTGCCAGCAGCGGGCGACTAGCGGGAGATTCTGGCACAGATACGCAGTATTTT. It specifies CASSGRLAGDSGTDTQYF.

CDR3 DNA sequence: TGTGCCAGCAGCAAAGAGGTTGGTTTCACTAGCGGGAACGAGACCCAGTACTTC. It codes for CASSKEVGFTSGNETQYF. This rearrangement joins TRBV21-1 to TRBJ2-5; the table's D call, TRBD2, was not checked against the DNA. TRBV21-1 is recorded as a pseudogene. CDR3 length: 18 residues.

V gene TRBV30 combines with J gene TRBJ1-5, with TRBD1 as a possible D gene (5 bases). Per germline, CDR1 GTSNPN and CDR2 SVGIG (reference sequence). CDR3 size: 16 residues. V lost 1 base to trimming and J lost 0 bases, with 13 bases between them. The CDR3 DNA sequence: TGTGCCTGGAGTGCCCCTGGGGGGGATAGCAATCAGCCCCAGCATTTT. Translated, it gives CAWSAPGGDSNQPQHF.

The chain uses TRBV5-1 and TRBJ2-2; TRBD2 matches 11 bases. Germline CDR1 and CDR2: SGHRS and YFSETQ. The CDR3 runs 16 residues. The ends lost 4 bases at V and 4 bases at J; junction bases unmatched: 6. The CDR3 sequence: CASSGVLAGGTGELFF. The CDR3 DNA is TGCGCCAGCAGCGGGGTCCTAGCGGGGGGCACCGGGGAGCTGTTTTTT.

The chain is built from TRBV2 and TRBJ1-5; D is perhaps TRBD1 (6 bases). The CDR3 runs 14 residues. Germline lookup yields CDR1 SNHLY and CDR2 FYNNEI. V was trimmed by 6 bases and J by 4 bases, leaving 13 bases between them. CDR3 loop: CASRGDGTNQPQHF. The CDR3 bases are TGTGCCAGCAGGGGGGACGGGACAAATCAGCCCCAGCATTTT.